A single sample is the source of the 32 T cell receptor beta chains below, sequenced in a study of identical twins. MiXCR was run by TCRdb on the 5' RACE reads, yielding one entry per CDR3 protein. Among around 530,000 distinct CDR3 sequences listed, about 16% were seen once. These same records also appear under a second study, on yellow fever vaccine responses in identical twins.

Sequencing was done on a sample of CD4+ T cells sorted from blood. The source of these receptors is a woman younger than 35 in good health.

The rearrangement links TRBV3-1 to TRBJ1-3, with D unclear. Trimming took 3 bases from V and 8 from J, leaving 14 bases between them. Germline V gene sequence: CDR1 LGHDT, CDR2 YNNKEL (reference sequence). This CDR3 has 14 residues. The CDR3 nucleotides read TGTGCCAGCAGCCAGGATTTGCAGTCGGACACCATATATTTT. This translates into CASSQDLQSDTIYF.

The rearrangement links TRBV12-3 or TRBV12-4 to TRBJ1-6, with 8 bases that match TRBD1. The CDR3 is made up of 14 amino acids. The junction had 3 bases not matched to a gene; V was cut back by 7 bases and J by 4 bases. The CDR3 sequence: CASTTGEYNSPLHF. The DNA for the CDR3 is TGTGCCAGCACGACAGGGGAATATAATTCACCCCTCCACTTT.

This clonotype came up a few times. This chain joins TRBV5-1 and TRBJ1-2; D possibly corresponds to TRBD1 (6 bases). The CDR3 is made up of 14 amino acids. The V gene's germline CDR1 is SGHRS and CDR2 YFSETQ. V lost 4 bases to trimming and J lost 8 bases, with 18 bases between them. The CDR3 loop is CASSPMNRAWGYTF. CDR3 bases: TGCGCCAGCAGCCCCATGAACAGGGCCTGGGGCTACACCTTC. The full variable domain, in which reference TRBV5-1 and TRBJ1-2 provide the parts outside the CDR3, is KAGVTQTPRYLIKTRGQQVTLSCSPISGHRSVSWYQQTPGQGLQFLFEYFSETQRNKGNFPGRFSGRQFSNSRSEMNVSTLELGDSALYLCASSPMNRAWGYTFGSGTRLTVV.

The chain combines TRBV4-2 with TRBJ2-3; D remains ambiguous. The CDR3 has 16 amino acids. The V and J ends lost 0 bases and 0 bases respectively, with 10 bases between them. Germline assignment: CDR1 LGHNA and CDR2 YNFKEQ. The CDR3 region is CASSQDPGFSTDTQYF. In DNA, the CDR3 is TGTGCCAGCAGCCAAGATCCCGGTTTTAGCACAGATACGCAGTATTTT.

The chain recombines TRBV12-3 or TRBV12-4 with TRBJ1-1, with 10 bases lining up with TRBD1. The CDR3 contains 14 residues. J gave up 10 bases and V 1 base, and 6 bases lay outside the gene matches. As DNA, the CDR3 is TGTGCCAGCAGTTTAGGGGACAGGGGTAAGGGAGCTTTCTTT. Encoded protein: CASSLGDRGKGAFF.

The genes are TRBV6-1 and TRBJ1-2; weak D call: TRBD1 (5 bases). Trimming stripped 6 bases from V and 1 base from J, with 15 bases between. This CDR3 has 15 amino acids. Germline V gives CDR1 MNHNS, CDR2 SASEGT. The CDR3 DNA sequence: TGTGCCAGCAGCCCCACAAGACAGATTAACTATGGCTACACCTTC. This codes for CASSPTRQINYGYTF.

The V call is TRBV6-1, the J call TRBJ2-5, with 7 bases identical to TRBD2. The CDR3 has 16 residues. V lost 5 bases to trimming and J lost 0 bases; unmatched junction nucleotides: 9. Per germline, CDR1 MNHNS and CDR2 SASEGT. The CDR3 loop reads CASSHPGRANQETQYF. CDR3 DNA sequence: TGTGCCAGCAGTCATCCGGGGAGGGCTAACCAAGAGACCCAGTACTTC.

The V gene is TRBV16, the J gene TRBJ2-3; no definite D call. The CDR3 is 14 amino acids. The ends were cut back, 6 bases at V and 6 bases at J, with 16 bases in the middle. The V gene's germline CDR1 is KGHSY and CDR2 FQNENV. The DNA for the CDR3 is TGTGCCAGCAGTCCCCACCGGGCCTGGGATACGCAGTATTTT. Amino acids: CASSPHRAWDTQYF.

The chain links TRBV28 to TRBJ1-5, with D perhaps TRBD1 (5 bases). Per germline, CDR1 MDHEN and CDR2 SYDVKM. The V end lost 4 bases, the J end lost 4 bases, and 20 bases lay between the germline ends. The CDR3 is 17 amino acids. CDR3: CASSSFGTLGRNQPQHF. For the CDR3, the DNA is TGTGCCAGCAGTTCCTTCGGGACTTTAGGGAGGAATCAGCCCCAGCATTTT.

V is TRBV6-1 and J is TRBJ1-4, with a possible D match to TRBD1 (5 bases). V lost 6 bases to trimming and J lost 7 bases, with 30 bases between them. Germline assignment: CDR1 MNHNS and CDR2 SASEGT. This CDR3 is built from 19 residues. In nucleotides, the CDR3 is TGTGCCAGCAGAGAGTTACGGAGCCGACAGACCAATGGGGGTGAAAAACTGTTTTTT. Translated: CASRELRSRQTNGGEKLFF.

This clonotype occurred a few times. The junction differs from germline at one of its ends, possibly a read error. The rearrangement uses TRBV27 and TRBJ2-3, with 9 nucleotides matching TRBD2. The CDR3 runs to 14 residues. Germline V gene data show CDR1 as MNHEY and CDR2 as SMNVEV (reference sequence). Here the CDR3 reads CASKREEHTYTQYF. DNA for the CDR3: TGTGCCAGTAAGCGGGAGGAACACACATATACGCAGTATTTT.

The V and J genes are TRBV21-1 and TRBJ2-1; the DNA was not used to check the table's D call, TRBD2. TRBV21-1 is an annotated pseudogene. The CDR3 is made up of 16 amino acids. DNA for the CDR3: TGTGCCAGCAGCAAAGGGCTAGCGGGAGGGGGGTGTGAGCAGTTCTTC. Amino acid sequence: CASSKGLAGGGCEQFF.

V is TRBV28 and J is TRBJ1-3; D ambiguous. This CDR3 is 11 amino acids long. CDR1 and CDR2 (germline): MDHEN, SYDVKM. V gave up 7 bases and J gave up 6 bases, with 7 bases separating them. In DNA, the CDR3 is TGTGCCAGCATGCGTCCAAACACCATATATTTT. This translates into CASMRPNTIYF.

In DNA, the CDR3 is TGCAGCGCGACCGGGACGGCGCCCTACGAGCAGTACTTC. It yields the protein CSATGTAPYEQYF. This chain connects TRBV29-1 to TRBJ2-7; D may match TRBD1 or TRBD2 (5 bases each). V was cut by 7 bases and J by 2 bases, with 15 bases left in between. Germline CDR1 reads SQVTM; CDR2 reads ANQGSEA. The CDR3 is made up of 13 amino acids.

The V and J genes are TRBV6-1 and TRBJ2-7; D remains unclear. The CDR3 has 14 residues. Germline V gives CDR1 MNHNS, CDR2 SASEGT. Trimming pared 0 bases from V and 3 bases from J, leaving 9 bases between. In DNA form, the CDR3 reads TGTGCCAGCAGTGAAGCTGCTGGGAACTACGAGCAGTACTTC. Residues: CASSEAAGNYEQYF.

In its sample, this clonotype was seen a few times. The rearrangement uses TRBV27 and TRBJ2-7; 7 bases line up with TRBD2. Germline V CDR1 and CDR2: MNHEY, SMNVEV (reference sequence). After removal of 2 bases from V and 4 bases from J, the junction contained 8 bases not matched to a gene. The CDR3 contains 15 residues. CDR3 sequence (DNA): TGTGCCAGCAGTTTAAACGAGCGGGGCACTTACGAGCAGTACTTC. It yields the protein CASSLNERGTYEQYF.

The chain employs TRBV10-1 and TRBJ2-5; the match to TRBD2 covers 8 bases. The V gene end was trimmed by 5 bases and the J gene end by 5 bases; junction bases not matched to a gene: 7. This CDR3 spans 14 amino acids. The germline gives CDR1 WNHNN, CDR2 SYGVQD (reference sequence). The chain's CDR3 is CASSNSGKSETQYF. The CDR3 bases are TGCGCCAGCAGTAATAGCGGGAAATCCGAGACCCAGTACTTC.

This clonotype was detected a few times. J is TRBJ1-1 and V is TRBV6-2 or TRBV6-3; no firm D call. CDR1 MNHEY and CDR2 SVGEGT come from the germline V gene. The CDR3 sequence is 14 residues long. V lost 6 bases to trimming and J lost 1 base, with 12 bases between them. In nucleotides, the CDR3 is TGTGCCAGCAGCGACGAACTGGGGAACACTGAAGCTTTCTTT. Its translation is CASSDELGNTEAFF.

This clonotype has a count of ten or more. The V gene is TRBV7-7, the J gene TRBJ2-1; D remains ambiguous. V shed 1 base and J shed 6 bases, with 7 bases lying between them. Germline V gives CDR1 SSHAT, CDR2 FNYEAQ (reference sequence). The CDR3 has 13 amino acids. As DNA, the CDR3 is TGTGCCAGCAGCTTAGGGGCCCCCAATGAGCAGTTCTTC. Translating it yields CASSLGAPNEQFF.

The chain couples TRBV12-3 or TRBV12-4 to TRBJ2-7; 9 bases map to TRBD2. This CDR3 is built from 14 residues. With 6 bases clipped from V and 9 bases from J, the junction kept 12 bases outside the gene matches. CDR3 loop: CASSLSTSGLGQYF. CDR3 coding DNA: TGTGCCAGCAGCCTTTCGACTAGCGGCCTCGGGCAGTACTTC.

This clonotype was recorded at least ten times. The rearrangement links TRBV11-3 to TRBJ1-1; D not certain. The V gene lost 6 bases and the J gene lost 0 bases, with 14 bases spanning the gap. This CDR3 has 15 residues. Germline CDR1 SGHNT, CDR2 YENEEA. The CDR3 DNA follows: TGTGCCAGCAGTCTCTACGGGGTCATGAACACTGAAGCTTTCTTT. This gives the protein CASSLYGVMNTEAFF. Full variable domain (outside the CDR3, taken from reference TRBV11-3 and TRBJ1-1): EAGVVQSPRYKIIEKKQPVAFWCNPISGHNTLYWYLQNLGQGPELLIRYENEEAVDDSQLPKDRFSAERLKGVDSTLKIQPAELGDSAVYLCASSLYGVMNTEAFFGQGTRLTVV.

This clonotype was recorded many times. This chain joins TRBV12-3 or TRBV12-4 and TRBJ2-3; D gene ambiguous. The CDR3 covers 12 residues. V was clipped by 6 bases and J by 3 bases, with 7 bases between them. As DNA, the CDR3 is TGTGCCAGCAGCCGCACGACAGATACGCAGTATTTT. Its translation: CASSRTTDTQYF.

In its sample, this clonotype was seen a few times. J is TRBJ1-1 and V is TRBV5-1; tentatively, D is TRBD1 (5 bases). The V gene's germline CDR1 is SGHRS and CDR2 YFSETQ. This CDR3 spans 15 amino acids. V was trimmed by 0 bases and J by 3 bases, leaving 12 bases between them. DNA for the CDR3: TGCGCCAGCAGCTTGGGGGGCTCCGCGGACACTGAAGCTTTCTTT. Amino acids: CASSLGGSADTEAFF. Together with reference TRBV5-1 and TRBJ1-1, the CDR3 gives the full variable domain: KAGVTQTPRYLIKTRGQQVTLSCSPISGHRSVSWYQQTPGQGLQFLFEYFSETQRNKGNFPGRFSGRQFSNSRSEMNVSTLELGDSALYLCASSLGGSADTEAFFGQGTRLTVV.

This clonotype was counted ten times or more. The J gene is TRBJ1-2, the V gene TRBV7-9, with D hard to call. Germline V gene lookup returns CDR1 SEHNR and CDR2 FQNEAQ (reference sequence). This CDR3 spans 13 amino acids. Trimming shortened V by 5 bases and J by 2 bases, and 9 bases separated the two germline ends. In DNA form, the CDR3 reads TGTGCCAGCAGCCCATCGAGGAACTATGGCTACACCTTC. It encodes CASSPSRNYGYTF. Full variable domain (missing parts from reference TRBV7-9 and TRBJ1-2): DTGVSQNPRHKITKRGQNVTFRCDPISEHNRLYWYRQTLGQGPEFLTYFQNEAQLEKSRLLSDRFSAERPKGSFSTLEIQRTEQGDSAMYLCASSPSRNYGYTFGSGTRLTVV.

V gene TRBV6-1 combines with J gene TRBJ1-4; D not resolved. This CDR3 is 14 amino acids long. V was clipped by 5 bases and J by 7 bases, with 14 bases between them. CDR1 and CDR2 from the germline V gene are MNHNS and SASEGT. CDR3 sequence (DNA): TGTGCCAGCAGTACATCTGCCCGGGGTGAAAAACTGTTTTTT. This encodes CASSTSARGEKLFF.

This clonotype was detected only a few times. The rearrangement links TRBV20-1 to TRBJ2-5; no clear D gene. V lost 3 bases and J 5 bases, leaving 10 bases between the germline ends. The CDR3 has 12 residues. CDR1 is DFQATT, CDR2 SNEGSKA, per germline (reference sequence). Here the CDR3 DNA reads TGCAGTGCTAGCCTAGATGGCGAGACCCAGTACTTC. It yields the protein CSASLDGETQYF.

V gene TRBV7-7 combines with J gene TRBJ2-2, with D possibly TRBD2 on 6 matching bases. The ends were cut back, 5 bases at V and 6 bases at J, with 16 bases in the middle. Per germline, CDR1 SSHAT and CDR2 FNYEAQ (reference sequence). The CDR3 loop spans 15 amino acids. CDR3 loop: CASSQSGSPSGELFF. CDR3 coding DNA: TGTGCCAGCAGCCAAAGCGGGTCCCCCTCCGGGGAGCTGTTTTTT.

The sample holds a few counts of this clonotype. The chain links TRBV10-3 to TRBJ2-2; D not certain. CDR1 and CDR2 from the germline V gene are ENHRY and SYGVKD. The V and J ends lost 8 bases and 1 base respectively, with 5 bases between them. The CDR3 totals 12 residues. Written as DNA, the CDR3 is TGTGCCATCGGACGGAACACCGGGGAGCTGTTTTTT. Amino acids: CAIGRNTGELFF.

This chain uses TRBV6-2 or TRBV6-3 with TRBJ1-5, with TRBD1 as a possible D gene (5 bases). Trimming removed 3 bases at V and 3 bases at J, with 15 bases between. Germline CDR1 and CDR2: MNHEY and SVGEGT. The CDR3 has 16 residues. In DNA form, the CDR3 reads TGTGCCAGCAGTTATGGGACCGAGCTTCTCAATCAGCCCCAGCATTTT. Translation: CASSYGTELLNQPQHF.

The V and J genes are TRBV20-1 and TRBJ2-1; unclear D gene. CDR1 DFQATT and CDR2 SNEGSKA come from the germline V gene (reference sequence). The ends were cut back, 5 bases at V and 8 bases at J, with 13 bases in the middle. This CDR3 comprises 12 residues. This CDR3 is CSAPDFPYEQFF. DNA of the CDR3: TGCAGTGCTCCCGACTTCCCCTATGAGCAGTTCTTC.

This chain links TRBV2 with TRBJ2-3; a weak D match, TRBD2 (6 bases). This CDR3 region has 11 residues. The germline CDR1 and CDR2 sequences are SNHLY and FYNNEI. DNA for the CDR3: TGTGCGGGAGGAGGGGTAGATACGCAGTATTTT. It specifies CAGGGVDTQYF.

The rearrangement uses TRBV5-1 and TRBJ2-1, with D maybe TRBD1 (5 bases). Germline V gene data show CDR1 as SGHRS and CDR2 as YFSETQ. The CDR3 is 14 residues long. V dropped 4 bases and J dropped 0 bases, with 8 bases sitting between them. CDR3 amino acids: CASSLTASYNEQFF. As DNA, the CDR3 is TGCGCCAGCAGCCTGACAGCCTCCTACAATGAGCAGTTCTTC.